This T cell receptor beta chain was sequenced for a study of blood T cell repertoires in COVID-19. On the study more broadly: Material from acute and convalescent COVID-19 was sourced from the United States, Italy and Spain.

This clone occurred once. The CDR3 loop spans 13 amino acids. Germline CDR1 is LNHDA and CDR2 is SQIVND (reference sequence). V shed 7 bases and J 5 bases; nucleotides not matched to a gene: 7. As processed by the authors: Estimation of nucleated cell counts was performed using reference gene primer amplification. The repertoire was sequenced with immunoSEQ multiplex PCR; TCRdb's copy has only in-frame clones and lacks some. For V, J and clone size, that table is used; D and trimming come from the DNA. Counted here are approximately 180,000 clones, approximately 92% occurring once; the ten biggest clones make up under 2.5%. The cohort comprised adults aged about 18 to 100 years residing in about 25 US areas.

V is TRBV19 and J is TRBJ1-1; 7 nucleotides line up with TRBD1. This sequence originates from a woman aged 40 to 49 with acute COVID-19. Sequenced input: PBMCs or T cells enriched from blood (not recorded which). The CDR3, as DNA: TGTGCCAGTACCGGGACAGTCTATACTGAAGCTTTCTTT. It encodes CASTGTVYTEAFF.